This TCR beta chain is drawn from a study of a mutant IDH1 vaccine in newly diagnosed glioma. Produced via immunoSEQ multiplex PCR; TCRdb's table is partial and in-frame only. The sample contains some 57,000 clones, roughly 80% of which appear only once. Of note for this clone: As yet, its antigen is unknown.

With V trimmed by 1 base and J by 4 bases, 6 bases remained unmatched. This CDR3 is 15 amino acids long. The germline CDR1 and CDR2 sequences are PRHDT and FYEKMQ (reference sequence). Regarding time point: week 35, safety follow-up. All doses held 300 ug of mutant IDH1 20-mer peptide, with topical imiquimod. The sample consisted of PBMCs, taken from a glioma patient whose treatment included an IDH1 peptide vaccine. The receptor's source is a woman aged 18-30 years with glioma. J is TRBJ1-1 and V is TRBV13; 7 bases fit TRBD1. CDR3 coding DNA: TGTGCCAGCAGCTTAGAGGGGGCTAGGGGCACTGAAGCTTTCTTT. Residues: CASSLEGARGTEAFF.